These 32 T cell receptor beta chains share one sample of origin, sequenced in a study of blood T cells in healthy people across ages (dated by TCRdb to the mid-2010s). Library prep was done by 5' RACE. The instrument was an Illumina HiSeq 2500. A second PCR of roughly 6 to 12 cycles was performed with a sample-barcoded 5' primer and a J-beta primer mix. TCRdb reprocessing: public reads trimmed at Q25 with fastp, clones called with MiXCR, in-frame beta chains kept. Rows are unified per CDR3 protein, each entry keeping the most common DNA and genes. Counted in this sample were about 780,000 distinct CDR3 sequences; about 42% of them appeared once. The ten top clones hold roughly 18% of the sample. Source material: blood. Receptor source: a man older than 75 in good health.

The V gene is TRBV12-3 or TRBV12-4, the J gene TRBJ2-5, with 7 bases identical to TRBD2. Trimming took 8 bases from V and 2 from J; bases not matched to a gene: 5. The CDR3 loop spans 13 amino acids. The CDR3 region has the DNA TGTGCCAGCGGGAGGGCTGTACAAGAGACCCAGTACTTC. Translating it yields CASGRAVQETQYF.

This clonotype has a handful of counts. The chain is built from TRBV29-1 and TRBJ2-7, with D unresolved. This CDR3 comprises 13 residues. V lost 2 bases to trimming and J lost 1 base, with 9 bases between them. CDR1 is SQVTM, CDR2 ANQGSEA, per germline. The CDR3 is CSVEWADSYEQYF. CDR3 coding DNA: TGCAGCGTTGAATGGGCGGATTCCTACGAGCAGTACTTC.

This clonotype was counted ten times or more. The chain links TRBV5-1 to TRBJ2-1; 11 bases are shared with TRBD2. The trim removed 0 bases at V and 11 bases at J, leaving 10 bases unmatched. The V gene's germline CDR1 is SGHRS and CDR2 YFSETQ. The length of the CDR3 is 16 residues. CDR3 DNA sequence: TGCGCCAGCAGCTTGGCCGGGAGTAGCGGGAGGGCCAAGCAGTTCTTC. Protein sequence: CASSLAGSSGRAKQFF.

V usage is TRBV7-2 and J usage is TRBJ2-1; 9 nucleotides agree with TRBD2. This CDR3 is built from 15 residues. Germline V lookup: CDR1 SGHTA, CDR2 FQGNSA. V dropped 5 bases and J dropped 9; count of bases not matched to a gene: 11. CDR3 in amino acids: CASSPPGTSSGEQFF. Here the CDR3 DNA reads TGTGCCAGCAGCCCCCCCGGGACTAGCTCCGGTGAGCAGTTCTTC.

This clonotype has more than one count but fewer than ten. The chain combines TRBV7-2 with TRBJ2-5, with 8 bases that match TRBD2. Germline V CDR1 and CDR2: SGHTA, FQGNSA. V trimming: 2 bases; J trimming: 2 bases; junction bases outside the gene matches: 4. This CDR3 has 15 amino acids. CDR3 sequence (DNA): TGTGCCAGCAGCTTAACTAGCGGAGCTCAAGAGACCCAGTACTTC. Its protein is CASSLTSGAQETQYF.

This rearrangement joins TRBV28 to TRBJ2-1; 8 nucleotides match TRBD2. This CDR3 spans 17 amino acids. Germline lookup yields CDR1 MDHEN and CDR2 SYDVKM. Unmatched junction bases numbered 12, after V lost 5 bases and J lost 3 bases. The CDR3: CASSLPVSGRYYNEQFF. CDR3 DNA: TGTGCCAGCAGTCTACCCGTCAGCGGGAGATACTACAATGAGCAGTTCTTC.

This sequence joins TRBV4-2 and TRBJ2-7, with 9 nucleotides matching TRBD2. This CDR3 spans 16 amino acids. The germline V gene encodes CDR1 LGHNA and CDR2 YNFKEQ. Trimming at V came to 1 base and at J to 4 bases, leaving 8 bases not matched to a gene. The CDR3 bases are TGTGCCAGCAGCCAAGGTTCGATAGCGGGAGCATACGAGCAGTACTTC. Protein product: CASSQGSIAGAYEQYF.

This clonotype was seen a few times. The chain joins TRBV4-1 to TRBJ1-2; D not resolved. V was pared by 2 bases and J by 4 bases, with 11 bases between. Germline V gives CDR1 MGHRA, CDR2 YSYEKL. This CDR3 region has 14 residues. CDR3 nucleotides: TGCGCCAGCAGCCAACTGACGGTCGTCTATGGCTACACCTTC. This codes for CASSQLTVVYGYTF.

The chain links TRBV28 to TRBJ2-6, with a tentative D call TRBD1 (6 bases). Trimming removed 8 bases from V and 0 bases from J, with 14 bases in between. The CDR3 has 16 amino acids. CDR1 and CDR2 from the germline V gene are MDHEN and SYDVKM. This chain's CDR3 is CASGRDIDSGANVLTF. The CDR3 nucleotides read TGTGCCAGCGGCCGGGACATAGACTCTGGGGCCAACGTCCTGACTTTC.

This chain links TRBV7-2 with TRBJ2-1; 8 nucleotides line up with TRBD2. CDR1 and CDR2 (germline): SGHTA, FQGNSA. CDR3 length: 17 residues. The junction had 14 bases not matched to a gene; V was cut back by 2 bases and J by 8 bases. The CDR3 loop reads CASSLRSVGRAPHEQFF. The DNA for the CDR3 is TGTGCCAGCAGCTTACGATCTGTCGGGAGGGCGCCCCATGAGCAGTTCTTC.

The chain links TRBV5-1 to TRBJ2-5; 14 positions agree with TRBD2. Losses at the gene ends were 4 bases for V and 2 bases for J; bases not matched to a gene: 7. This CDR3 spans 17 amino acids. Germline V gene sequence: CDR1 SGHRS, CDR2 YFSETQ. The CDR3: CASSGGLAGGTQETQYF. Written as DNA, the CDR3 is TGCGCCAGCAGCGGCGGACTAGCGGGAGGCACTCAAGAGACCCAGTACTTC.

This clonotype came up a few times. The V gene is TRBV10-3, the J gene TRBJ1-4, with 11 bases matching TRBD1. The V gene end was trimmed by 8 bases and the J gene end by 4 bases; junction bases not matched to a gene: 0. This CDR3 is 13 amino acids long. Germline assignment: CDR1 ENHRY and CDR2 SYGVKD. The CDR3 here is CAIGTGGNEKLFF. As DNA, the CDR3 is TGTGCCATCGGGACAGGGGGTAATGAAAAACTGTTTTTT.

The chain's CDR3 is CSARTGGAKNIQYF. For the CDR3, the DNA is TGCAGTGCTCGGACAGGGGGAGCCAAAAACATTCAGTACTTC. The genes are TRBV20-1 and TRBJ2-4; TRBD1 matches 10 bases. The CDR3 consists of 14 residues. Germline assignment: CDR1 DFQATT and CDR2 SNEGSKA (reference sequence). The J segment lost 0 bases and the V segment lost 5 bases, leaving 1 base of the junction unmatched.

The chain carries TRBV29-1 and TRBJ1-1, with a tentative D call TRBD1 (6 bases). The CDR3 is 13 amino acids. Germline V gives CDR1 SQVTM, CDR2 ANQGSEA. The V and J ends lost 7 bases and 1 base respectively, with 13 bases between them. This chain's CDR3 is CSGTLTGNTEAFF. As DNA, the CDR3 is TGCAGCGGGACCCTGACAGGGAACACTGAAGCTTTCTTT.

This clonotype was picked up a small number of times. CDR3 amino acids: CASSQDRGHLGEQYF. CDR3 nucleotide sequence: TGTGCCAGCAGCCAAGACAGGGGACACCTGGGGGAGCAGTACTTC. The chain recombines TRBV12-3 or TRBV12-4 with TRBJ2-7; 8 bases fit TRBD1. This CDR3 contains 15 residues. The trim removed 6 bases at V and 7 bases at J, leaving 14 bases unmatched.

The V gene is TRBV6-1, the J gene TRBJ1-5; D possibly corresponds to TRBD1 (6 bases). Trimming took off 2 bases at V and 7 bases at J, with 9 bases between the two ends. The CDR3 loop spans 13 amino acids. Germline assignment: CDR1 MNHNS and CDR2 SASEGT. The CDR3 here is CASSEPRGQPQHF. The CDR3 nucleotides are TGTGCCAGCAGTGAACCCAGGGGCCAGCCCCAGCATTTT.

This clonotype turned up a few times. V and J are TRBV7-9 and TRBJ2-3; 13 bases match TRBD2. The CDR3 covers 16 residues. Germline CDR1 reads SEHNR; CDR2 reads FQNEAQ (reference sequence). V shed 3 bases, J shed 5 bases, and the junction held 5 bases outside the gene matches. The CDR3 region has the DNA TGTGCCAGCAGCTTCGGACTAGCGGGAGACGTAGATACGCAGTATTTT. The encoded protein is CASSFGLAGDVDTQYF.

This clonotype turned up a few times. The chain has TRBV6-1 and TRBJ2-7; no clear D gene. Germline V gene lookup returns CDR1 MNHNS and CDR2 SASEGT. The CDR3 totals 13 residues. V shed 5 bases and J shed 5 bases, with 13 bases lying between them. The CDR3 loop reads CASSRAAGNEQYF. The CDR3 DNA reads TGTGCCAGCAGTAGGGCAGCTGGCAACGAGCAGTACTTC.

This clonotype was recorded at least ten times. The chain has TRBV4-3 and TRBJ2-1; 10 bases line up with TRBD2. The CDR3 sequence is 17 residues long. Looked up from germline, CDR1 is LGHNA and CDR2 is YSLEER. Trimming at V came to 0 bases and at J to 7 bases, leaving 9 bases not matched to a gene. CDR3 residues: CASSQDRASGRENEQFF. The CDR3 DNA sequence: TGCGCCAGCAGCCAAGATCGGGCTAGCGGGAGAGAGAATGAGCAGTTCTTC.

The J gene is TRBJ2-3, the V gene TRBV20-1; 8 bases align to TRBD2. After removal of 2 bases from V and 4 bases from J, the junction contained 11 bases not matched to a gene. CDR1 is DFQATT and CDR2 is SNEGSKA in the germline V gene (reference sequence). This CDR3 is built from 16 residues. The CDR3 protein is CSARPSGSGFADTQYF. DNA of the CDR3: TGCAGTGCTAGACCCAGCGGGAGTGGGTTTGCAGATACGCAGTATTTT.

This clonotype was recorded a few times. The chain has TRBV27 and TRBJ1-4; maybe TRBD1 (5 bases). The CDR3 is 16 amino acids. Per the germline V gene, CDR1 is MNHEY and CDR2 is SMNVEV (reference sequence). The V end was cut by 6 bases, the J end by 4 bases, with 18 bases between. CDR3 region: CASRGRGTGYNEKLFF. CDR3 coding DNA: TGTGCCAGCAGGGGAAGAGGGACGGGCTATAATGAAAAACTGTTTTTT.

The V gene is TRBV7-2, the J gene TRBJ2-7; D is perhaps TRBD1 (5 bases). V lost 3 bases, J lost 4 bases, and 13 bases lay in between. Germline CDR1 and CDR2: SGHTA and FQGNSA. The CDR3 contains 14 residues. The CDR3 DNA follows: TGTGCCAGCAGCTTCGGCCTTACAGGATACGAGCAGTACTTC. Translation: CASSFGLTGYEQYF.

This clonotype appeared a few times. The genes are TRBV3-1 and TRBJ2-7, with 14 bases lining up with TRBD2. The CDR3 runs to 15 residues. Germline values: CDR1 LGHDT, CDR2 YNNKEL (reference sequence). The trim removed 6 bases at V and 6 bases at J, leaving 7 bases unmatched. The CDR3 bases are TGTGCCAGCAGGCCGGGACTAGCGGGAGAGGTCGAGCAGTACTTC. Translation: CASRPGLAGEVEQYF.

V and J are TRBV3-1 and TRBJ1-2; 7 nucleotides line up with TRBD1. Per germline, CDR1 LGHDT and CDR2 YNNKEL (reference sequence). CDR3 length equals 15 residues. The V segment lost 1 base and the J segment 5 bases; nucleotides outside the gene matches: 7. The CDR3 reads CASSQARGTIYGYTF. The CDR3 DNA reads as TGTGCCAGCAGCCAAGCCAGGGGGACAATTTATGGCTACACCTTC.

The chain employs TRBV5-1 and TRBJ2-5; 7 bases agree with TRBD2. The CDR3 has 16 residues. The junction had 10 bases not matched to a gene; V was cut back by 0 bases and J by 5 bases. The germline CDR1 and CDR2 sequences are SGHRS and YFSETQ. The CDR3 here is CASSLDSRESSETQYF. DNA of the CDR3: TGCGCCAGCAGCTTGGATTCGCGGGAGTCGTCGGAGACCCAGTACTTC.

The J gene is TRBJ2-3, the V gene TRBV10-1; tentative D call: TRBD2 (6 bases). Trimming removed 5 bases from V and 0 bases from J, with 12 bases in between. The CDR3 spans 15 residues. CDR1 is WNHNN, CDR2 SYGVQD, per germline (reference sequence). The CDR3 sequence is CASSRTKGSTDTQYF. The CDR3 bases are TGCGCCAGCAGTCGGACTAAAGGTAGCACAGATACGCAGTATTTT.

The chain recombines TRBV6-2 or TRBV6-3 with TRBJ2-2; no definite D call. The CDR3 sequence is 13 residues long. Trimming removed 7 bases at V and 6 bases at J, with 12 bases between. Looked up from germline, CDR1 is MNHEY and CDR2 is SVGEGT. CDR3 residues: CASNLLGSGELFF. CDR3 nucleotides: TGTGCCAGCAATCTCCTAGGGTCCGGGGAGCTGTTTTTT.

The CDR3 nucleotides are TGTGCCAGCAGCTTATTACTAGCGGGGGCTGGGGAGACCCAGTACTTC. This sequence encodes CASSLLLAGAGETQYF. The V call is TRBV7-2, the J call TRBJ2-5; 11 bases match TRBD2. CDR1 is SGHTA and CDR2 is FQGNSA in the germline V gene. The CDR3 spans 16 residues. After removal of 2 bases from V and 5 bases from J, the junction contained 7 bases not matched to a gene.

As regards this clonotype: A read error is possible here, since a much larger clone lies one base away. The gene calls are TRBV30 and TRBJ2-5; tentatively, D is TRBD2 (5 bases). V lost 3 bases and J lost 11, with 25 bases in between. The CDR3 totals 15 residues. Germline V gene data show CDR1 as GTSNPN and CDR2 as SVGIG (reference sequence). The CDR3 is CAWRKGRRLLDEQYF. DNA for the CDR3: TGTGCCTGGAGGAAAGGCAGGAGGCTCTTGGATGAGCAGTACTTC. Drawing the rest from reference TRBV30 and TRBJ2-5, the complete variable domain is SQTIHQWPATLVQPVGSPLSLECTVEGTSNPNLYWYRQAAGRGLQLLFYSVGIGQISSEVPQNLSASRPQDRQFILSSKKLLLSDSGFYLCAWRKGRRLLDEQYFGPGTRLLVL.

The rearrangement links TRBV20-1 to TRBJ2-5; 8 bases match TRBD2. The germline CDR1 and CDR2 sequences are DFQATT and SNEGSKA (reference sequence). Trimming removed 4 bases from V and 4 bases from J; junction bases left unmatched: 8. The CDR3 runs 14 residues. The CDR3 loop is CSATVAGMRETQYF. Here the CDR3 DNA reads TGCAGTGCTACGGTAGCGGGGATGAGAGAGACCCAGTACTTC.

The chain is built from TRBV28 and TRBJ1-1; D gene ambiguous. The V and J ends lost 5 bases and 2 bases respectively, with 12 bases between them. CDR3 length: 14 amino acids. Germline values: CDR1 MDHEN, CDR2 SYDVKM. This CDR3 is CASSPHRDNTEAFF. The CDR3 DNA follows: TGTGCCAGCAGTCCTCACCGGGATAACACTGAAGCTTTCTTT. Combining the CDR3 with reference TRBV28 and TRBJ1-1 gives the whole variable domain DVKVTQSSRYLVKRTGEKVFLECVQDMDHENMFWYRQDPGLGLRLIYFSYDVKMKEKGDIPEGYSVSREKKERFSLILESASTNQTSMYLCASSPHRDNTEAFFGQGTRLTVV.

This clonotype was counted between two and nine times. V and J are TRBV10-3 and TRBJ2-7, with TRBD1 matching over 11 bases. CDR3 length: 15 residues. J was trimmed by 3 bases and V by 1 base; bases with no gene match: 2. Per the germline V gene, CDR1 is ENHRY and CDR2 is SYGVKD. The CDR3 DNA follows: TGTGCCATCAGTGAGTTGGGACAGGGGGTCTACGAGCAGTACTTC. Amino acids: CAISELGQGVYEQYF.